This TCR beta chain was retrieved from a study of blood T cell repertoires in COVID-19. The V segment lost 7 bases and the J segment 6 bases; nucleotides outside the gene matches: 10. The CDR3 loop spans 14 amino acids. The V gene's germline CDR1 is SGHTA and CDR2 FQGNSA. In the original workflow: Reference gene primer amplification gave nucleated cell count estimates. Profiled with immunoSEQ multiplex PCR; TCRdb holds only in-frame clones, not every one. D and trimming come from the DNA, and the V and J calls and clone size come from that table. The table includes over 60,000 clones, around four fifths detected once.

J is TRBJ2-7 and V is TRBV7-2; 9 bases match TRBD1. The clonotype originates from a man aged 55 to 69 with COVID-19, enrolled during active disease. Sequenced: peripheral blood. The CDR3 DNA is TGTGCCAGCAACTTTCCGGGACAGGGAAGCGAGCAGTACTTC. Protein sequence: CASNFPGQGSEQYF. The whole variable domain, remainder taken from reference TRBV7-2 and TRBJ2-7, is GAGVSQSPSNKVTEKGKDVELRCDPISGHTALYWYRQSLGQGLEFLIYFQGNSAPDKSGLPSDRFSAERTGGSVSTLTIQRTQQEDSAVYLCASNFPGQGSEQYFGPGTRLTVT.